These 24 T cell receptor beta chains came from one sample sequenced in a study of human T cells and chemical hapten exposure. Noted time point: patch test 1, 2 weeks after DPC sensitization. Described treatment: therapeutic diphenylcyclopropenone sensitization with weekly scalp DPC. TCRdb independently ran MiXCR on the RACE reads; one entry per CDR3 protein. The profile shows about 360,000 distinct CDR3 sequences, about 4.4% of them singletons. The sample in question was whole blood, obtained in connection with sensitization to the hapten diphenylcyclopropenone (DPC). Every receptor here comes from a woman aged 50 to 60 with alopecia areata. Some clones in this sample may be carry-over from other donors' samples.

This clonotype was counted ten times or more. The V call is TRBV20-1, the J call TRBJ2-7, with 9 bases fitting TRBD1. CDR1 and CDR2 from the germline V gene are DFQATT and SNEGSKA (reference sequence). V lost 3 bases and J lost 9; bases outside the gene matches: 9. The CDR3 length is 13 residues. This chain's CDR3 is CSARRTGGELQYF. The DNA for the CDR3 is TGCAGTGCTAGGCGTACAGGGGGCGAACTGCAGTACTTC.

This clonotype has just a few counts. The V gene is TRBV3-1, the J gene TRBJ2-3; possibly TRBD1 for D (6 bases). The germline V and J ends were trimmed by 1 base and 4 bases, with 12 bases remaining between them. The V gene's germline CDR1 is LGHDT and CDR2 YNNKEL (reference sequence). This CDR3 region has 15 residues. The CDR3 sequence is CASSQGQGPPDTQYF. DNA for the CDR3: TGTGCCAGCAGCCAAGGGCAGGGGCCCCCAGATACGCAGTATTTT.

This clonotype has a handful of counts. The V gene is TRBV12-3 or TRBV12-4, the J gene TRBJ2-7, with D possibly matching TRBD1 (6 bases). The CDR3 consists of 14 residues. V was clipped by 4 bases and J by 3 bases, with 13 bases between them. The CDR3 nucleotides are TGTGCCAGCAGTTCGGGCAGGGGAAACTACGAGCAGTACTTC. It yields the protein CASSSGRGNYEQYF.

The chain joins TRBV5-1 to TRBJ1-1; D remains unclear. In germline, CDR1 is SGHRS, CDR2 YFSETQ. V shed 3 bases and J shed 1 base, with 7 bases lying between them. The CDR3 is 13 amino acids. The CDR3, as DNA: TGCGCCAGCAGCTCTCAAGAGAACACTGAAGCTTTCTTT. Translation gives CASSSQENTEAFF.

At least ten counts were recorded for this clonotype. J is TRBJ1-2 and V is TRBV6-5, with D perhaps TRBD1 (6 bases). The V gene's germline CDR1 is MNHEY and CDR2 SVGAGI. The germline V and J ends were trimmed by 0 bases and 4 bases, with 12 bases remaining between them. CDR3 size: 15 residues. DNA of the CDR3: TGTGCCAGCAGTTACTCCATTTCGACAGGCTATGGCTACACCTTC. Amino acid sequence: CASSYSISTGYGYTF.

This clonotype was detected ten times or more. V gene TRBV4-1 combines with J gene TRBJ1-5, with D possibly matching TRBD1 (6 bases). CDR3 size: 15 residues. V dropped 0 bases and J dropped 6 bases, with 12 bases sitting between them. CDR1 and CDR2 (germline): MGHRA, YSYEKL. The CDR3 loop reads CASSQDEGVVQPQHF. The CDR3 coding sequence is TGCGCCAGCAGCCAAGACGAGGGGGTGGTTCAGCCCCAGCATTTT.

The chain uses TRBV20-1 and TRBJ1-4; no clear D gene. The CDR3 length is 14 residues. Germline CDR1 DFQATT, CDR2 SNEGSKA (reference sequence). The ends were cut back, 3 bases at V and 3 bases at J, with 11 bases in the middle. CDR3 sequence: CSARGGMPNEKLFF. Written as DNA, the CDR3 is TGCAGTGCTAGGGGAGGGATGCCTAATGAAAAACTGTTTTTT.

This clonotype turned up a few times. The rearrangement uses TRBV6-6 and TRBJ1-1, with D uncertain. The V end was cut by 6 bases, the J end by 1 base, with 12 bases between. The CDR3 has 14 amino acids. Germline-derived CDR1 and CDR2 are MNHNY and SVGAGI (reference sequence). Here the CDR3 reads CASRSERENTEAFF. The CDR3 DNA reads TGTGCCAGCAGAAGTGAGAGGGAGAACACTGAAGCTTTCTTT.

This clonotype has at least ten counts. CDR3 sequence reads: CASSNDQPQHF. In DNA, the CDR3 is TGTGCCAGCAGTAACGATCAGCCCCAGCATTTT. The V call is TRBV7-9, the J call TRBJ1-5, with no clear D. V gave up 6 bases and J gave up 5 bases, with 5 bases separating them. This CDR3 has 11 amino acids. The germline gives CDR1 SEHNR, CDR2 FQNEAQ (reference sequence).

In this sample, this clonotype turned up many times. The V call is TRBV7-2, the J call TRBJ1-6; 12 bases fit TRBD1. J gave up 10 bases and V 3 bases, and 7 bases lay outside the gene matches. The CDR3 has 16 residues. Germline-derived CDR1 and CDR2 are SGHTA and FQGNSA. CDR3 DNA: TGTGCCAGCAGCTTCCGGGACAGGGGGCTGGGCTCACCCCTCCACTTT. Protein product: CASSFRDRGLGSPLHF.

This clonotype was observed at least ten times. The rearrangement uses TRBV28 and TRBJ2-7, with D unclear. CDR1 is MDHEN and CDR2 is SYDVKM in the germline V gene. The CDR3 length is 16 residues. Trimming removed 4 bases from V and 2 bases from J, with 18 bases in between. The CDR3 DNA reads TGTGCCAGCAGTTACTTTGACATCACGCATACCTACGAGCAGTACTTC. Protein sequence: CASSYFDITHTYEQYF.

The J gene is TRBJ1-2, the V gene TRBV29-1, with a tentative D call TRBD1 (6 bases). The CDR3 covers 15 residues. The V end was cut by 1 base, the J end by 0 bases, with 12 bases between. In germline, CDR1 is SQVTM, CDR2 ANQGSEA. The CDR3 DNA reads as TGCAGCGTTGAAGTACCGGACAGTGCTAACTATGGCTACACCTTC. This translates into CSVEVPDSANYGYTF.

The chain has TRBV20-1 and TRBJ2-7; either TRBD1 or TRBD2 may supply D (5 bases each). This CDR3 spans 17 amino acids. V gave up 5 bases and J gave up 0 bases, with 23 bases separating them. From germline, CDR1 is DFQATT and CDR2 SNEGSKA (reference sequence). CDR3 residues: CSAQVSLRRDVSYEQYF. In DNA, the CDR3 is TGCAGTGCTCAAGTGAGCCTTCGCCGGGACGTCTCCTACGAGCAGTACTTC.

This clonotype occurred many times. The chain employs TRBV11-3 and TRBJ2-2, with 12 positions matching TRBD2. The CDR3 consists of 15 residues. The V segment lost 5 bases and the J segment 6 bases; nucleotides outside the gene matches: 4. CDR1 is SGHNT and CDR2 is YENEEA in the germline V gene. The chain's CDR3 is CASSPSGGAPGELFF. The CDR3 coding sequence is TGTGCCAGCAGCCCTAGCGGGGGGGCACCCGGGGAGCTGTTTTTT.

This clonotype was seen repeatedly, ten times or more. This rearrangement joins TRBV27 to TRBJ2-1, with 12 positions matching TRBD2. This CDR3 is 16 amino acids long. Germline loops: CDR1 MNHEY, CDR2 SMNVEV (reference sequence). The CDR3 protein is CPSSLAGGWSVNEQFF. CDR3 nucleotides: TGTCCCTCTTCGCTAGCGGGAGGGTGGTCGGTGAATGAGCAGTTCTTC.

The chain combines TRBV20-1 with TRBJ2-3; 9 bases are a match to TRBD2. From germline, CDR1 is DFQATT and CDR2 SNEGSKA (reference sequence). The CDR3 is 14 amino acids. The CDR3 sequence: CSARLAESTDTQYF. CDR3 nucleotides: TGCAGCGCCAGACTAGCGGAGAGCACAGATACGCAGTATTTT.

The genes are TRBV7-2 and TRBJ2-2; tentative D call: TRBD2 (5 bases). The V gene's germline CDR1 is SGHTA and CDR2 FQGNSA. Trimming removed 2 bases from V and 6 bases from J, with 13 bases in between. The CDR3 totals 15 residues. The CDR3: CASSLTRRGAGELFF. CDR3 sequence (DNA): TGTGCCAGCAGCTTAACTCGCCGGGGAGCCGGGGAGCTGTTTTTT. Full variable domain (outside the CDR3, taken from reference TRBV7-2 and TRBJ2-2): GAGVSQSPSNKVTEKGKDVELRCDPISGHTALYWYRQSLGQGLEFLIYFQGNSAPDKSGLPSDRFSAERTGGSVSTLTIQRTQQEDSAVYLCASSLTRRGAGELFFGEGSRLTVL.

The chain uses TRBV4-1 and TRBJ1-3; D gene unclear. Trimming removed 3 bases from V and 0 bases from J, with 18 bases in between. Germline values: CDR1 MGHRA, CDR2 YSYEKL. This CDR3 has 18 residues. The CDR3 DNA reads TGCGCCAGCAGCCATCCGGGCGATCGTCCGAGCTCTGGAAACACCATATATTTT. This sequence encodes CASSHPGDRPSSGNTIYF.

This clonotype was detected many times. The gene calls are TRBV30 and TRBJ1-2; tentative D call: TRBD1 (6 bases). V dropped 4 bases and J dropped 4 bases, with 16 bases sitting between them. This CDR3 spans 14 amino acids. CDR1 and CDR2 (germline): GTSNPN, SVGIG (reference sequence). Here the CDR3 reads CAWTRDTLRYGYTF. CDR3 nucleotide sequence: TGTGCCTGGACCAGGGACACCCTCCGCTATGGCTACACCTTC.

The table lists this clonotype with a count of one. This may be a read error, as it is one base from a much larger clone. The final CDR3 position lacks the conserved phenylalanine or tryptophan, pointing to a likely read error. The V call is TRBV6-2 or TRBV6-3, the J call TRBJ2-7; 12 nucleotides agree with TRBD2. The germline V gene encodes CDR1 MNHEY and CDR2 SVGEGT. After removal of 6 bases from V and 6 bases from J, the junction contained 9 bases not matched to a gene. The CDR3 length is 15 residues. The CDR3 region has the DNA TGTGCCAGCAGGAGACTAGCGGGAGAGGTCAGCGAGCAGTACTAC. It codes for CASRRLAGEVSEQYY.

This clonotype was seen more than once but under ten times. V and J are TRBV5-1 and TRBJ2-7; 9 bases fit TRBD1. CDR3 length equals 15 residues. Unmatched junction bases numbered 3, after V lost 0 bases and J lost 2 bases. Germline CDR1 SGHRS, CDR2 YFSETQ. This CDR3 reads CASSLGDRETYEQYF. The DNA of the CDR3 is TGCGCCAGCAGCTTGGGGGACAGGGAAACCTACGAGCAGTACTTC.

This clonotype was picked up many times. The chain uses TRBV11-2 and TRBJ2-3; D is ambiguous. The V end lost 3 bases, the J end lost 2 bases, and 15 bases lay between the germline ends. The CDR3 has 16 residues. Germline V gene sequence: CDR1 SGHAT, CDR2 FQNNGV. CDR3 bases: TGTGCCAGCAGCTTTGTTGCGGAGTCTCCCACAGATACGCAGTATTTT. Protein product: CASSFVAESPTDTQYF.

This clonotype showed up many times. V usage is TRBV5-4 and J usage is TRBJ2-1; 7 bases match TRBD2. The length of the CDR3 is 14 residues. Germline V gene data show CDR1 as SGHNT and CDR2 as YYREEE (reference sequence). V shed 4 bases and J 6 bases; nucleotides not matched to a gene: 7. The CDR3 DNA reads TGTGCCAGCAGCCTTAGGGAGGGCCTCAATGAGCAGTTCTTC. This gives the protein CASSLREGLNEQFF.

This clonotype was detected ten times or more. The chain uses TRBV5-1 and TRBJ1-4, with D uncertain. The germline V gene has CDR1 SGHRS and CDR2 YFSETQ. This CDR3 is built from 12 residues. V dropped 0 bases and J dropped 7 bases, with 4 bases sitting between them. CDR3 DNA: TGCGCCAGCAGCTTGGACGGTGAAAAACTGTTTTTT. It translates to CASSLDGEKLFF. Full variable domain (remainder filled in from reference TRBV5-1 and TRBJ1-4): KAGVTQTPRYLIKTRGQQVTLSCSPISGHRSVSWYQQTPGQGLQFLFEYFSETQRNKGNFPGRFSGRQFSNSRSEMNVSTLELGDSALYLCASSLDGEKLFFGSGTQLSVL.